This entry is about one T cell receptor beta chain. There is no known antigen for this receptor. No base qualities exist here, and no much larger clone lies one base off it. The intended sense of this specimen's time point label: baseline before first vaccination. The treatment or condition label here, explained by the study, means: meningococcal conjugate vaccine given as trial control. The vaccinee samples were drawn from two UK trials, COV001 and COV002, one of which was a single-blind randomized controlled phase 2/3 trial testing AZD1222 (ChAdOx1 nCoV-19) in healthy adults. For TCRbeta chain sequencing, PBMC samples from trial participants were taken at day 0 and at day 28 after the second dose. The sample originates from a study of T cell responses to AZD1222 COVID-19 vaccine (dated by TCRdb to the early 2020s). About the study as a whole: A total of just over 230 trial participants underwent TCR sequencing, of whom nearly 210 had received two doses of AZD1222 and 26 had received two doses of the MenACWY control vaccine. Trial participants were enrolled into age subgroups of 18-55, 56-69 and 70-plus years, which contained approximately 150, 30 and 60 TCR-sequenced participants, respectively.

V lost 5 bases and J lost 2 bases; the stretch between them is 16 bases long. From its cysteine to its phenylalanine, the CDR3 spans 15 amino acids. Only CDR3 DNA remains: 45 bases, in frame from the first base. Reading the germline V gene gives CDR1 SGHDN and CDR2 FVKESK. The CDR3 regions of human TCRbeta chains were subjected to immunosequencing. As for the authors' bioinformatics: Repertoire TCRs were checked for matches against a reference library of SARS-CoV-2-specific TCRs that had been generated using the MIRA antigen-specificity platform. Breadth was defined as the fraction of unique TCRs that were SARS-CoV-2-associated. Depth was defined as the fraction of total T cells that were SARS-CoV-2-associated. Each spike-specific TCR was assigned to its reactive spike region and to a CD4 or CD8 class using the MIRA data. Log10-transformed breadth and depth values were compared by one-way ANOVA with Sidak's multiple comparisons tests. In TCRdb, the immuneACCESS table is reduced to in-frame sequences with V and J assigned. These tables do not hold every clone; where another copy was compared, an unresolved V gene accounts for under half, and the others remain unexplained. V and J calls and clone size are as listed in that table; D and trimming were resolved from the DNA. This sample comprises 150,000 to 200,000 clones, around 87% of them detected only once. The ten largest clones represent about 2.5% of the sample.

The paper as a whole reports these results and caveats: Participants were mostly white British, with more females than males. The authors suggested clonal diversity may have been underestimated. The whole spike protein was spanned by vaccine-associated CD4 TCRs, and dominant responses were seen in regions 160-218 and 743-854. In the small 56-69-year group, the increase in depth fell short of significance, most likely because of low power. Conclusions about previously exposed vaccinees are limited, since just 5 to 7 AZD1222 recipients were seropositive for SARS-CoV-2 at baseline. After two AZD1222 doses, spike-specific TCR breadth and depth were significantly higher than at day 0 and than in MenACWY recipients. Because no samples from the day 14 peak response were available, repertoires could be characterized only after the peak T cell response. Reportedly, almost half of the unique spike-specific TCRs recognized epitopes lying outside the regions that are mutated in the B.1.351 and B.1.1.7 variants.

Sequenced here: peripheral blood, sampled on day 0 of MenACWY control vaccination. This clonotype originated in an adult in good health. The chain joins TRBV14 to TRBJ2-7; the D gene is possibly TRBD2, with 5 bases matching. The encoded CDR3 is CASSFNGETPYEQYF. The DNA reads TGTGCCAGCAGCTTTAACGGGGAGACACCCTACGAGCAGTACTTC.